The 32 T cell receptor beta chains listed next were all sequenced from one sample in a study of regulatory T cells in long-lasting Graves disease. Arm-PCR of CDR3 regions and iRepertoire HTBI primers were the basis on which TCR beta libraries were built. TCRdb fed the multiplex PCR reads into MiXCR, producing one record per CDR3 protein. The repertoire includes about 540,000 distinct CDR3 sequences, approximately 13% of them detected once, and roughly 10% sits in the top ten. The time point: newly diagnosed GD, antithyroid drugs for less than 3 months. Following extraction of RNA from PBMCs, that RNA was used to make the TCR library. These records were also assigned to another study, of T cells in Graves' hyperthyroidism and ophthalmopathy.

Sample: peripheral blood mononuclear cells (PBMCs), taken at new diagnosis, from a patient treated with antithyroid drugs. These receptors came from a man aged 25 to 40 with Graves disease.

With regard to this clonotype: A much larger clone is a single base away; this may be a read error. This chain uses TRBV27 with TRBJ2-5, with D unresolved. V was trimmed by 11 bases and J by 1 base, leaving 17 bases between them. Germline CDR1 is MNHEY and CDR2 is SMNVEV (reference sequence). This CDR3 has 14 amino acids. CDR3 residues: CAGGSRWVQETQYF. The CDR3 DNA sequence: TGTGCCGGCGGATCAAGGTGGGTCCAAGAGACCCAGTACTTC.

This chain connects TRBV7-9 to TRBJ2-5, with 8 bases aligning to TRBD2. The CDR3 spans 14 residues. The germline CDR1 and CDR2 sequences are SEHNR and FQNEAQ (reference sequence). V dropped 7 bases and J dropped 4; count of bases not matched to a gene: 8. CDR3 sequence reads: CASTRGGGPETQYF. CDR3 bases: TGTGCCAGCACTCGGGGCGGGGGGCCAGAGACCCAGTACTTC.

The CDR3 spells CASSPHEFPIEGYTF. The CDR3 coding sequence is TGTGCCAGCTCACCACACGAGTTCCCTATAGAGGGCTACACCTTC. This sequence joins TRBV18 and TRBJ1-2; D remains unclear. V lost 1 base and J 8 bases, leaving 17 bases between the germline ends. Per the germline V gene, CDR1 is KGHSH and CDR2 is LQKENI. The CDR3 length is 15 residues.

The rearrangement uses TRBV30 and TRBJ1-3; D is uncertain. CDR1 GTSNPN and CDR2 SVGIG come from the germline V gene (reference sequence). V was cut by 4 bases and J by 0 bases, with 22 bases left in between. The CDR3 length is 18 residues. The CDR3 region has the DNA TGTGCCTGGAACTCGGCGTTTCTAGGTCGAGGCTCTGGAAACACCATATATTTT. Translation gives CAWNSAFLGRGSGNTIYF. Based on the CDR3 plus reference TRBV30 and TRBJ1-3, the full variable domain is SQTIHQWPATLVQPVGSPLSLECTVEGTSNPNLYWYRQAAGRGLQLLFYSVGIGQISSEVPQNLSASRPQDRQFILSSKKLLLSDSGFYLCAWNSAFLGRGSGNTIYFGEGSWLTVV.

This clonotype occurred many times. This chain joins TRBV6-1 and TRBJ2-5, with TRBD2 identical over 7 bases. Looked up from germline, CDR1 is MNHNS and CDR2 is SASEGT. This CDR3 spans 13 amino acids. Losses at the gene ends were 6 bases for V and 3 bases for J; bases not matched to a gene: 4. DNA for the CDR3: TGTGCCAGCAGACGGAGCGGGGAAGAGACCCAGTACTTC. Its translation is CASRRSGEETQYF.

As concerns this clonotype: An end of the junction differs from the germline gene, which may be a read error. CDR3 DNA: TGTGCCAGCAGGACTAGCGACACTGGGGAGCTGTTTTTT. Translation gives CASRTSDTGELFF. The chain recombines TRBV9 with TRBJ2-2, with TRBD2 identical over 8 bases. Germline values: CDR1 SGDLS, CDR2 YYNGEE. The CDR3 length is 13 residues.

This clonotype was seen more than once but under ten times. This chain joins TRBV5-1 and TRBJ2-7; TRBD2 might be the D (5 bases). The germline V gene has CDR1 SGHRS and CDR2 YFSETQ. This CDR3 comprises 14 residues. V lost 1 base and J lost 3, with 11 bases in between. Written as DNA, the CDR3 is TGCGCCAGCAGCTTGCTCGCAGCGGACTACGAGCAGTACTTC. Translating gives CASSLLAADYEQYF.

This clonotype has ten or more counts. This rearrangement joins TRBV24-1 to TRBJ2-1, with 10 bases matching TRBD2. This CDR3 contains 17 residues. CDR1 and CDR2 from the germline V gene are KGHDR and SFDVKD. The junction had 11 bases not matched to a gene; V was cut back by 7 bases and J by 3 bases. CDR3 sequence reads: CATRSSGRAAGYNEQFF. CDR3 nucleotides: TGTGCCACCAGATCAAGCGGGAGGGCCGCAGGCTACAATGAGCAGTTCTTC.

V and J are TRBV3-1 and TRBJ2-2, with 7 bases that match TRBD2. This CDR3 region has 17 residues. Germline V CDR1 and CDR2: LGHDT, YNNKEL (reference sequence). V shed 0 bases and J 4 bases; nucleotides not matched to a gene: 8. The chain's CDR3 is CASSQDKLGGSTGELFF. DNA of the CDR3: TGTGCCAGCAGCCAAGATAAGCTGGGAGGGTCCACCGGGGAGCTGTTTTTT.

CDR3 loop: CASSLPSDRVTNEKLFF. Here the CDR3 DNA reads TGTGCCAGCAGCTTACCAAGCGACAGGGTGACTAATGAAAAACTGTTTTTT. The chain combines TRBV7-2 with TRBJ1-4, with 7 bases aligning to TRBD1. V shed 2 bases and J 2 bases; nucleotides not matched to a gene: 8. This CDR3 is 17 amino acids long. CDR1 and CDR2 (germline): SGHTA, FQGNSA.

DNA for the CDR3: TGCAGTGCTAGAGATTTGCCGGGTGAAAAACTGTTTTTT. This translates into CSARDLPGEKLFF. This sequence joins TRBV20-1 and TRBJ1-4, with D unresolved. CDR3 length equals 13 residues. V lost 0 bases to trimming and J lost 7 bases, with 9 bases between them. The V gene's germline CDR1 is DFQATT and CDR2 SNEGSKA (reference sequence).

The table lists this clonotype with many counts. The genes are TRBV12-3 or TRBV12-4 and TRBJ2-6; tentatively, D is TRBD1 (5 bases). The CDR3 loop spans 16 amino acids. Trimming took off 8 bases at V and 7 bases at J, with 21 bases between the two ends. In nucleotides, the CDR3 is TGTGCCAGCGTGGCCTGGGGCAGGGTTGGTGCCAACGTCCTGACTTTC. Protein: CASVAWGRVGANVLTF.

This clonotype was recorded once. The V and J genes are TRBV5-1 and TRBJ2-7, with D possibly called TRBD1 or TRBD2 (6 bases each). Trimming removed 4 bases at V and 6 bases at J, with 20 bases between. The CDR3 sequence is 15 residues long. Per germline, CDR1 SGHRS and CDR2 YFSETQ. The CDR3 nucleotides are TGCGCCAGCAGCCCTACTCCGTCTGGAGGGGGCGAGCAGTACTTC. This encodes CASSPTPSGGGEQYF.

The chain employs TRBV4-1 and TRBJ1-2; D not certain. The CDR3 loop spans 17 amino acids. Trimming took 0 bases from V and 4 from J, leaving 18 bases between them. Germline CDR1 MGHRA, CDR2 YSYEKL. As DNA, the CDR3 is TGCGCCAGCAGCCAAGAGGCCCCAACGGGCAGCCTCTATGGCTACACCTTC. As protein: CASSQEAPTGSLYGYTF.

CDR3 sequence: CASSRGQQYSNQPQHF. CDR3 nucleotide sequence: TGTGCCAGTAGTCGGGGACAGCAATATAGCAATCAGCCCCAGCATTTT. This rearrangement joins TRBV19 to TRBJ1-5, with 7 bases identical to TRBD1. Germline lookup yields CDR1 LNHDA and CDR2 SQIVND (reference sequence). The V and J ends lost 5 bases and 0 bases, in that order; junction bases with no gene match: 7. This CDR3 has 16 residues.

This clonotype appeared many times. Here the CDR3 reads CASSLDATSGTEQFF. The CDR3 nucleotides are TGTGCCAGCAGCTTAGATGCCACTAGCGGGACTGAGCAGTTCTTC. The chain carries TRBV11-2 and TRBJ2-1, with 10 bases lining up with TRBD2. V lost 0 bases, J lost 9 bases, and 5 bases stayed unmatched. Germline CDR1 and CDR2: SGHAT and FQNNGV. CDR3 size: 15 residues.

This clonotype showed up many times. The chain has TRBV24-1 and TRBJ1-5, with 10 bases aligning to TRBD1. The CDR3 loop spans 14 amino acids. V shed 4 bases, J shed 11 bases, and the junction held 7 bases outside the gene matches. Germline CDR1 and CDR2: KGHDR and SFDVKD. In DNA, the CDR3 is TGTGCCACCAGTGAACAAGGGACAGGGGAAGCCCAGCATTTT. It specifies CATSEQGTGEAQHF.

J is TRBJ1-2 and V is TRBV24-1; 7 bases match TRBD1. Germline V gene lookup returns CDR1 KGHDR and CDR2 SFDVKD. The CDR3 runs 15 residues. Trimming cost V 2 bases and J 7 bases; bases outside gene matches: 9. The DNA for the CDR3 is TGTGCCACCAGTGATTCGGGACAGAGATCTCGTGGCTACACCTTC. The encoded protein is CATSDSGQRSRGYTF.

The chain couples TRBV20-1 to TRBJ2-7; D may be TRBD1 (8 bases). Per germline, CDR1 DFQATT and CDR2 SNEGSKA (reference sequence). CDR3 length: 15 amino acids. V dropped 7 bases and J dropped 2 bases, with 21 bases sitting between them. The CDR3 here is CSVGGRRTGPYEQYF. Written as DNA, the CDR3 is TGCAGTGTCGGGGGGCGGAGGACAGGGCCCTACGAGCAGTACTTC.

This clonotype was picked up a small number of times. The CDR3 sequence is CASTSRAGRETQYF. CDR3 DNA sequence: TGTGCCAGCACTTCCCGAGCGGGAAGAGAGACCCAGTACTTC. The chain recombines TRBV25-1 with TRBJ2-5; 7 positions match TRBD2. The CDR3 totals 14 residues. Trimming cost V 7 bases and J 4 bases; bases outside gene matches: 9. In germline, CDR1 is MGHDK, CDR2 SYGVNS.

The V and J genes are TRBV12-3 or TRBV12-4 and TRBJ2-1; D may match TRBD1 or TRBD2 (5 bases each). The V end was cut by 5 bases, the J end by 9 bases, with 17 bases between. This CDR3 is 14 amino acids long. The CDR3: CASSQVEGKSEQFF. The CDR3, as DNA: TGTGCCAGCAGTCAGGTTGAGGGGAAGAGTGAGCAGTTCTTC.

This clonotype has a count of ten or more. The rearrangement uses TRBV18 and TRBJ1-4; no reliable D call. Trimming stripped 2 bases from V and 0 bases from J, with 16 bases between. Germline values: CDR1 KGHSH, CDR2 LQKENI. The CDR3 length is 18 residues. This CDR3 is CASSPAKSILATNEKLFF. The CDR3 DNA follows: TGTGCCAGCTCACCAGCGAAGTCGATACTAGCAACTAATGAAAAACTGTTTTTT.

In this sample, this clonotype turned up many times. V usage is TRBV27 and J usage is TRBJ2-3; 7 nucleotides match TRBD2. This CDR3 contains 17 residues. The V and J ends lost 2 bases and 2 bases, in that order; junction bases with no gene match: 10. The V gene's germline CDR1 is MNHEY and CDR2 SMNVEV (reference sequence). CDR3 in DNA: TGTGCCAGCAGTTTAGGCCTAGCGGTGAGGCTCACAGATACGCAGTATTTT. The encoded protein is CASSLGLAVRLTDTQYF.

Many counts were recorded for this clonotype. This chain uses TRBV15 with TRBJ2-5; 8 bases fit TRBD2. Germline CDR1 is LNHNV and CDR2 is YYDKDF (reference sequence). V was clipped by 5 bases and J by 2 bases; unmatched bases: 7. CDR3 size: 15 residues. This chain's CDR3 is CATSRGGTSQETQYF. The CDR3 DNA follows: TGTGCCACCAGCCGCGGGGGGACCTCTCAAGAGACCCAGTACTTC.

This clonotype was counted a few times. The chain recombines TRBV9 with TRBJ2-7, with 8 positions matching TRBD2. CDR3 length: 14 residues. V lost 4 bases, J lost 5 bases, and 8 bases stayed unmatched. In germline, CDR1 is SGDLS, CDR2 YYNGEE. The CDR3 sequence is CASSTSGSHNEQYF. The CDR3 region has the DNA TGTGCCAGCAGCACCAGCGGGAGTCATAACGAGCAGTACTTC.

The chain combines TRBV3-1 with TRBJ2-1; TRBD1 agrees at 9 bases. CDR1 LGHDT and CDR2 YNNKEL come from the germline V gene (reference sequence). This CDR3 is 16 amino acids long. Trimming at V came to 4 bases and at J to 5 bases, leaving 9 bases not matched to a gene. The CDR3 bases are TGTGCCAGCAGCCGCCGCCGGGACAGGGCTGACAATGAGCAGTTCTTC. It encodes CASSRRRDRADNEQFF.

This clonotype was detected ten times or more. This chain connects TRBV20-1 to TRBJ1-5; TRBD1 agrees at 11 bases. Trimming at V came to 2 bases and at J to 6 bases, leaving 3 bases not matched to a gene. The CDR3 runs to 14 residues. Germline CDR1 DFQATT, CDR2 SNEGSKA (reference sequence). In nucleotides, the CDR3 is TGCAGTGCTAGACCGGACAGGGGGCCTCAGCCCCAGCATTTT. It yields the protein CSARPDRGPQPQHF.

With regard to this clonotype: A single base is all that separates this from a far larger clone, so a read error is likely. CDR3: CASNKTSASGELFF. As DNA, the CDR3 is TGTGCCAGCAATAAGACTAGCGCCAGCGGGGAGCTGTTTTTT. The chain combines TRBV10-3 with TRBJ2-2; the match to TRBD2 covers 8 bases. Germline V gives CDR1 ENHRY, CDR2 SYGVKD. The V gene end was trimmed by 10 bases and the J gene end by 7 bases; junction bases not matched to a gene: 11. The CDR3 has 14 residues.

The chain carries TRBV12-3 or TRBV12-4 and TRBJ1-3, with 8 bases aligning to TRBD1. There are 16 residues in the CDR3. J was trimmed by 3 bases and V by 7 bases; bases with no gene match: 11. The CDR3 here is CASNIRAGGFGNTIYF. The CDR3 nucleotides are TGTGCCAGCAATATAAGGGCAGGGGGCTTTGGAAACACCATATATTTT.

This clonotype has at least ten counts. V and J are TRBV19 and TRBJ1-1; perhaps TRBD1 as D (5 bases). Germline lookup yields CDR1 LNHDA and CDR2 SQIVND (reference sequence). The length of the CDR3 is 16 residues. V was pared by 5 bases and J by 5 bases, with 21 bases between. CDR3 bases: TGTGCCAGTAGTTCGGAAAGGGGACTAAGAAGGACTGAAGCTTTCTTT. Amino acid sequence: CASSSERGLRRTEAFF.

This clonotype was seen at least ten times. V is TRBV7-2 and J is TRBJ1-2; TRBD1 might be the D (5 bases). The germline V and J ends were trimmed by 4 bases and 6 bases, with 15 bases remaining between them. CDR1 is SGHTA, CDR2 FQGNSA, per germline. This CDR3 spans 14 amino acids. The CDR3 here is CASSSLQGRNGYTF. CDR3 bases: TGTGCCAGCAGCTCCCTTCAGGGAAGGAATGGCTACACCTTC.

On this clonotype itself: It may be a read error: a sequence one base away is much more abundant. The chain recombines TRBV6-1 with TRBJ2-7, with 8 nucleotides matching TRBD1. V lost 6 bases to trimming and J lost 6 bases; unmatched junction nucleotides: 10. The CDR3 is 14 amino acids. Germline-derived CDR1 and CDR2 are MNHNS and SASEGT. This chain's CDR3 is CASSARDRCAEQYF. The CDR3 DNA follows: TGTGCCAGCAGCGCTCGGGACAGGTGTGCCGAGCAGTACTTC.